Shown below are 22 T cell receptor beta chains from a single sample sequenced in a study of multiple sclerosis patients with progressive multifocal leukoencephalopathy. Described time point: around eleven months of natalizumab therapy. Profiling relied on immunoSEQ multiplex PCR, and the TCRdb table lists in-frame clones only, not all of them. The sample contains roughly 29,000 clones, around 90% of which appear only once. Specimen: PBMCs, collected from a patient treated with natalizumab. The receptors come from a human donor with multiple sclerosis.

This clone was seen only once. The V and J genes are TRBV2 and TRBJ1-1; 7 nucleotides agree with TRBD1. CDR1 SNHLY and CDR2 FYNNEI come from the germline V gene. With 5 bases clipped from V and 1 base from J, the junction kept 10 bases outside the gene matches. This CDR3 has 16 amino acids. Here the CDR3 DNA reads TGTGCCAGCAGTCCTGGACAGGCTCACACGAACACTGAAGCTTTCTTT. Encoded protein: CASSPGQAHTNTEAFF.

The chain has TRBV5-6 and TRBJ2-2; perhaps TRBD1 as D (5 bases). V was pared by 10 bases and J by 6 bases, with 19 bases between. The germline CDR1 and CDR2 sequences are SGHDT and YYEEEE. CDR3 size: 14 residues. The CDR3 reads CASKRQGKSGELFF. CDR3 sequence (DNA): TGTGCCTCCAAAAGGCAGGGAAAGTCCGGGGAGCTGTTTTTT.

This chain joins TRBV28 and TRBJ1-3; TRBD1 might be the D (6 bases). This CDR3 is 14 amino acids long. CDR1 is MDHEN and CDR2 is SYDVKM in the germline V gene. Trimming took 2 bases from V and 5 from J, leaving 10 bases between them. The CDR3 sequence is CASSLAGARNTIYF. Written as DNA, the CDR3 is TGTGCCAGCAGTTTAGCGGGGGCGAGAAACACCATATATTTT.

The gene calls are TRBV9 and TRBJ2-1, with D perhaps matching TRBD2 (5 bases). CDR1 is SGDLS, CDR2 YYNGEE, per germline. V lost 0 bases and J lost 0, with 10 bases in between. This CDR3 spans 16 amino acids. DNA for the CDR3: TGTGCCAGCAGCGTAGGGACTTTCATCTCCTACAATGAGCAGTTCTTC. This gives the protein CASSVGTFISYNEQFF.

V usage is TRBV6-1 and J usage is TRBJ1-5; the D is unclear. The germline V and J ends were trimmed by 3 bases and 9 bases, with 12 bases remaining between them. CDR3 length: 13 amino acids. Germline-derived CDR1 and CDR2 are MNHNS and SASEGT. The CDR3 DNA sequence: TGTGCCAGCAGTGATCGTTTCAAGGGGCCCCAGCATTTT. Its translation is CASSDRFKGPQHF.

The chain employs TRBV5-4 and TRBJ1-2; weak D call: TRBD1 (6 bases). CDR3 size: 14 residues. Germline V gives CDR1 SGHNT, CDR2 YYREEE (reference sequence). Trimming removed 4 bases at V and 5 bases at J, with 15 bases between. CDR3 region: CASSPTRTVYGYTF. CDR3 in DNA: TGTGCCAGCAGCCCTACCAGGACAGTGTATGGCTACACCTTC.

J is TRBJ1-2 and V is TRBV13, with 9 positions matching TRBD1. Trimming removed 6 bases from V and 4 bases from J; junction bases left unmatched: 18. The CDR3 contains 18 residues. Germline assignment: CDR1 PRHDT and CDR2 FYEKMQ (reference sequence). CDR3: CASSSRTGGVPPGYGYTF. DNA for the CDR3: TGTGCCAGCAGTTCTCGTACAGGGGGCGTTCCACCGGGCTATGGCTACACCTTC.

This clone appeared a single time. The V call is TRBV5-4, the J call TRBJ1-1; D is unclear. This CDR3 contains 12 residues. The V end lost 4 bases, the J end lost 5 bases, and 9 bases lay between the germline ends. The germline V gene encodes CDR1 SGHNT and CDR2 YYREEE (reference sequence). DNA of the CDR3: TGTGCCAGCAGCCGGGATGGGACTGAAGCTTTCTTT. Amino acids: CASSRDGTEAFF.

The table lists this clone with a count of one. This sequence joins TRBV7-9 and TRBJ2-5; TRBD2 is a possible D gene (7 bases). This CDR3 is 17 amino acids long. With 7 bases removed from V and 1 base from J, the gap between germline ends came to 22 bases. From germline, CDR1 is SEHNR and CDR2 FQNEAQ (reference sequence). The CDR3, as DNA: TGTGCCAGCACCAAAATCAGGAGTGCGGGGGCCCAAGAGACCCAGTACTTC. Its translation is CASTKIRSAGAQETQYF. The complete variable domain, with remaining parts taken from reference TRBV7-9 and TRBJ2-5, reads DTGVSQNPRHKITKRGQNVTFRCDPISEHNRLYWYRQTLGQGPEFLTYFQNEAQLEKSRLLSDRFSAERPKGSFSTLEIQRTEQGDSAMYLCASTKIRSAGAQETQYFGPGTRLLVL.

This rearrangement joins TRBV5-6 to TRBJ2-5; no definite D call. Germline V gene sequence: CDR1 SGHDT, CDR2 YYEEEE. V lost 4 bases, J lost 1 base, and 8 bases lay in between. The CDR3 length is 13 residues. CDR3: CASSPDSQETQYF. The CDR3 nucleotides read TGTGCCAGCAGCCCCGATTCCCAAGAGACCCAGTACTTC. Drawing the rest from reference TRBV5-6 and TRBJ2-5, the complete variable domain is DAGVTQSPTHLIKTRGQQVTLRCSPKSGHDTVSWYQQALGQGPQFIFQYYEEEERQRGNFPDRFSGHQFPNYSSELNVNALLLGDSALYLCASSPDSQETQYFGPGTRLLVL.

The rearrangement joins TRBV15 to TRBJ1-1, with D perhaps matching TRBD1 (5 bases). This CDR3 is built from 13 residues. Trimming left V 11 bases short and J 1 base short, with 14 bases between. The germline V gene encodes CDR1 LNHNV and CDR2 YYDKDF (reference sequence). The CDR3 DNA is TGTGCCTCGTCAAACAGGAGGAACACTGAAGCTTTCTTT. Translation: CASSNRRNTEAFF. Together with reference TRBV15 and TRBJ1-1, the CDR3 gives the full variable domain: DAMVIQNPRYQVTQFGKPVTLSCSQTLNHNVMYWYQQKSSQAPKLLFHYYDKDFNNEADTPDNFQSRRPNTSFCFLDIRSPGLGDTAMYLCASSNRRNTEAFFGQGTRLTVV.

The chain uses TRBV6-6 and TRBJ1-2; D perhaps matches TRBD1 (5 bases). Germline V gives CDR1 MNHNY, CDR2 SVGAGI (reference sequence). The CDR3 extends over 14 amino acids. V was clipped by 2 bases and J by 4 bases, with 11 bases between them. DNA for the CDR3: TGTGCCAGCAGTTACAGGGAAGGGGCCTATGGCTACACCTTC. This translates into CASSYREGAYGYTF.

CDR3 bases: TGTGCTAGTGGTTTGGACGGGACAGGGGAAGGCGGCTACACCTTC. It yields the protein CASGLDGTGEGGYTF. This rearrangement joins TRBV12-5 to TRBJ1-2; 10 bases line up with TRBD1. Per the germline V gene, CDR1 is LGHNT and CDR2 is FRNRAP. The ends lost 1 base at V and 8 bases at J; junction bases unmatched: 7. The CDR3 runs 15 residues.

The rearrangement joins TRBV5-1 to TRBJ1-2, with TRBD1 as a possible D gene (6 bases). The germline V and J ends were trimmed by 1 base and 4 bases, with 11 bases remaining between them. From germline, CDR1 is SGHRS and CDR2 YFSETQ. This CDR3 is built from 14 residues. The CDR3 sequence: CASSLSGEGYGYTF. CDR3 nucleotide sequence: TGCGCCAGCAGCTTGTCAGGGGAGGGCTATGGCTACACCTTC.

The J gene is TRBJ2-7, the V gene TRBV12-5; D is unresolved. The CDR3 extends over 13 amino acids. In germline, CDR1 is LGHNT, CDR2 FRNRAP. Deletions cut 1 base from V and 4 bases from J, with 8 bases between. CDR3 in amino acids: CASGLGMGYEQYF. Written as DNA, the CDR3 is TGTGCTAGTGGTTTGGGGATGGGGTACGAGCAGTACTTC.

This clone was detected once. V and J are TRBV28 and TRBJ1-2; 7 bases map to TRBD1. The CDR3 loop spans 14 amino acids. V gave up 5 bases and J gave up 1 base; unmatched junction bases: 4. Germline assignment: CDR1 MDHEN and CDR2 SYDVKM. CDR3 nucleotides: TGTGCCAGCAGTGCCAGGGGGTTTAACTATGGCTACACCTTC. It is translated as CASSARGFNYGYTF.

This chain uses TRBV5-4 with TRBJ2-1, with D unclear. The ends were cut back, 0 bases at V and 3 bases at J, with 10 bases in the middle. Germline-derived CDR1 and CDR2 are SGHNT and YYREEE (reference sequence). The CDR3 contains 15 residues. In DNA form, the CDR3 reads TGTGCCAGCAGCTTGGACTCCTTAATCTACAATGAGCAGTTCTTC. This translates into CASSLDSLIYNEQFF.

The V gene is TRBV5-6, the J gene TRBJ2-3, with a possible D match to TRBD2 (6 bases). This CDR3 spans 14 amino acids. With 4 bases removed from V and 6 bases from J, the gap between germline ends came to 15 bases. Germline V gene sequence: CDR1 SGHDT, CDR2 YYEEEE. The CDR3 loop reads CASSMIVRGDTQYF. The CDR3 nucleotides are TGTGCCAGCAGCATGATCGTCCGGGGGGATACGCAGTATTTT.

This rearrangement joins TRBV6-1 to TRBJ1-2, with TRBD1 identical over 12 bases. Germline V gene lookup returns CDR1 MNHNS and CDR2 SASEGT. V lost 2 bases to trimming and J lost 5 bases; unmatched junction nucleotides: 6. The CDR3 spans 16 residues. The CDR3 nucleotides read TGTGCCAGCAGTGAAAACCTGGGACAGGGGGCGTATGGCTACACCTTC. Its translation: CASSENLGQGAYGYTF.

The count of this clone is one. V gene TRBV5-4 combines with J gene TRBJ2-3; TRBD2 aligns across 7 bases. V lost 4 bases, J lost 3 bases, and 8 bases stayed unmatched. This CDR3 comprises 15 residues. The germline V gene encodes CDR1 SGHNT and CDR2 YYREEE (reference sequence). The CDR3 here is CASSLGLGGTDTQYF. As DNA, the CDR3 is TGTGCCAGCAGCCTCGGACTCGGGGGGACAGATACGCAGTATTTT.

This clone was recorded once. V usage is TRBV4-3 and J usage is TRBJ1-4; a weak D match, TRBD1 (5 bases). The CDR3 runs to 16 residues. V lost 0 bases and J 8 bases, leaving 16 bases between the germline ends. Germline CDR1 is LGHNA and CDR2 is YSLEER. Written as DNA, the CDR3 is TGCGCCAGCAGCCAAGATCGAGGGGCGATAGGCGAAAAACTGTTTTTT. Its translation is CASSQDRGAIGEKLFF.

A few counts support this clone. V and J are TRBV12-5 and TRBJ1-6; D is undetermined. The CDR3 totals 13 residues. The V end was cut by 6 bases, the J end by 13 bases, with 16 bases between. Looked up from germline, CDR1 is LGHNT and CDR2 is FRNRAP. CDR3 sequence: CASGQDTELPLHF. The CDR3 DNA is TGTGCTAGTGGCCAAGACACCGAGCTTCCCCTCCACTTT.